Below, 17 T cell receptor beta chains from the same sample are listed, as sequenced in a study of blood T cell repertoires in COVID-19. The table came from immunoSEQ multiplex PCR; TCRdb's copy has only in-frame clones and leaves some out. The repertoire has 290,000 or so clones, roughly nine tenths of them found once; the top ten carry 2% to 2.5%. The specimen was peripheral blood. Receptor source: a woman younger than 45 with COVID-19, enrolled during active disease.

The chain's CDR3 is CSVVVVSEPQWETQYF. The DNA for the CDR3 is TGCAGCGTTGTCGTGGTTAGCGAGCCCCAGTGGGAGACCCAGTACTTC. The genes are TRBV29-1 and TRBJ2-5; a possible D gene is TRBD2 (5 bases). Germline CDR1 and CDR2: SQVTM and ANQGSEA. Trimming cost V 4 bases and J 5 bases, with 23 bases left between them. CDR3 length: 16 residues.

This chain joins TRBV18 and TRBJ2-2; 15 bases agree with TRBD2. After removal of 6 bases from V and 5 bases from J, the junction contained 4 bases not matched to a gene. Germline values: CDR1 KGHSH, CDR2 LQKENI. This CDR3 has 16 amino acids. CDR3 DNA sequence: TGTGCCAGCTCGCCGGGACTAGCGGGAGGAACCGGGGAGCTGTTTTTT. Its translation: CASSPGLAGGTGELFF. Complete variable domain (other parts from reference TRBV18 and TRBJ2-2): NAGVMQNPRHLVRRRGQEARLRCSPMKGHSHVYWYRQLPEEGLKFMVYLQKENIIDESGMPKERFSAEFPKEGPSILRIQQVVRGDSAAYFCASSPGLAGGTGELFFGEGSRLTVL.

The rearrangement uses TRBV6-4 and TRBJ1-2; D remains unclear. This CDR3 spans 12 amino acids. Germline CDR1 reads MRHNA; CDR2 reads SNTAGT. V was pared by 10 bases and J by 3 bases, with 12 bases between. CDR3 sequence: CATSREDYGYTF. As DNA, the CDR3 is TGTGCCACATCCCGGGAGGACTATGGCTACACCTTC.

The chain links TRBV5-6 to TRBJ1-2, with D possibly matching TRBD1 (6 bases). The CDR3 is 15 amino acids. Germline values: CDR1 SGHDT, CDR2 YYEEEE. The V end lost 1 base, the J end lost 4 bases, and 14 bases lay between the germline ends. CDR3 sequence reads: CASSLNRAFFYGYTF. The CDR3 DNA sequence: TGTGCCAGCAGCTTGAACAGGGCCTTCTTCTATGGCTACACCTTC.

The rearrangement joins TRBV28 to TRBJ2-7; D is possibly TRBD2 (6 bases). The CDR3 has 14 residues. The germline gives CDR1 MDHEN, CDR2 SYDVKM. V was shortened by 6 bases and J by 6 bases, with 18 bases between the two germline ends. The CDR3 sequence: CASSPGGVPGEQYF. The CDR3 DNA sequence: TGTGCCAGCAGCCCCGGAGGGGTTCCCGGCGAGCAGTACTTC.

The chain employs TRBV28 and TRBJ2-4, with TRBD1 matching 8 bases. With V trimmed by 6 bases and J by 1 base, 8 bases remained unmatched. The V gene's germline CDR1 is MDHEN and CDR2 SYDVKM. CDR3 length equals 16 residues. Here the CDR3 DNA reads TGTGCCAGCAGCCTCAACAGGGGGTGGGCCAAAAACATTCAGTACTTC. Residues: CASSLNRGWAKNIQYF.

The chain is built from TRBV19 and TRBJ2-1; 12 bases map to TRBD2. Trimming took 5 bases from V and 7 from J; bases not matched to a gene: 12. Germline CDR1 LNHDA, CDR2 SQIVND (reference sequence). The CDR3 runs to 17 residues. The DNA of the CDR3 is TGTGCCAGTAGTGCTATGGGGGCTAGCGGGAGGGAGAATGAGCAGTTCTTC. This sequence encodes CASSAMGASGRENEQFF. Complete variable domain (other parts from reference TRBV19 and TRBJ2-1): DGGITQSPKYLFRKEGQNVTLSCEQNLNHDAMYWYRQDPGQGLRLIYYSQIVNDFQKGDIAEGYSVSREKKESFPLTVTSAQKNPTAFYLCASSAMGASGRENEQFFGPGTRLTVL.

CDR3 amino acids: CASGLSGSSHEQYF. CDR3 nucleotides: TGTGCCAGCGGATTAAGCGGGAGTTCCCACGAGCAGTACTTC. The rearrangement uses TRBV19 and TRBJ2-7; 8 bases are shared with TRBD2. This CDR3 is built from 14 residues. Losses at the gene ends were 9 bases for V and 5 bases for J; bases not matched to a gene: 12. Germline lookup yields CDR1 LNHDA and CDR2 SQIVND (reference sequence).

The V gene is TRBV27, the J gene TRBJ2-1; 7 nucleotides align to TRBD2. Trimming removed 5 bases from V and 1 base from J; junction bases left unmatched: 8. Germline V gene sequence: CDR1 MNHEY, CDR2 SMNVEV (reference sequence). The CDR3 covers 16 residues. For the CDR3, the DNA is TGTGCCAGCAGTCCCCGGACTAGTAGTTCCTACAATGAGCAGTTCTTC. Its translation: CASSPRTSSSYNEQFF.

The CDR3, as DNA: TGTGCCAGTAGTATCTCGGGTGCGGGGGCCAACGTCCTGACTTTC. Amino acids: CASSISGAGANVLTF. V is TRBV19 and J is TRBJ2-6, with D unresolved. Trimming removed 3 bases at V and 4 bases at J, with 10 bases between. Germline-derived CDR1 and CDR2 are LNHDA and SQIVND (reference sequence). CDR3 size: 15 residues.

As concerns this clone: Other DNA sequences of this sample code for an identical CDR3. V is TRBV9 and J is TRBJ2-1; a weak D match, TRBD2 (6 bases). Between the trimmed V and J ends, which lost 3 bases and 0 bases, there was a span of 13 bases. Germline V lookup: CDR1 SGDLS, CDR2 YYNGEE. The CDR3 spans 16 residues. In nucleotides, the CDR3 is TGTGCCAGCAGCGGCGGACTAAAGAGCTCCTACAATGAGCAGTTCTTC. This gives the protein CASSGGLKSSYNEQFF.

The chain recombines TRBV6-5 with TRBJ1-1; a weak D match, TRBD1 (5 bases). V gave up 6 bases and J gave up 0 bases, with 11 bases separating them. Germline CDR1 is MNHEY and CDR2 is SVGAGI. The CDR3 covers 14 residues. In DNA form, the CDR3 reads TGTGCCAGCAGCCCCCTGACAGTGAACACTGAAGCTTTCTTT. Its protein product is CASSPLTVNTEAFF.

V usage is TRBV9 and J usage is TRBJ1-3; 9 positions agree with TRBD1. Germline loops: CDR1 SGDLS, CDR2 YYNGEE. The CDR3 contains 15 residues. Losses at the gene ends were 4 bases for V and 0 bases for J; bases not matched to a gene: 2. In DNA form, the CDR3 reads TGTGCCAGCAGCTCACAGGGGGCCTCTGGAAACACCATATATTTT. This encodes CASSSQGASGNTIYF. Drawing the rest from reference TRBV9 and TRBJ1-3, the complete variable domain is DSGVTQTPKHLITATGQRVTLRCSPRSGDLSVYWYQQSLDQGLQFLIQYYNGEERAKGNILERFSAQQFPDLHSELNLSSLELGDSALYFCASSSQGASGNTIYFGEGSWLTVV.

CDR3 sequence (DNA): TGTGCCAGCAGTTACGGGCGGGGGCTTAACACTGAAGCTTTCTTT. This codes for CASSYGRGLNTEAFF. V usage is TRBV6-6 and J usage is TRBJ1-1; D may be TRBD1 (6 bases). CDR1 MNHNY and CDR2 SVGAGI come from the germline V gene (reference sequence). V dropped 2 bases and J dropped 2 bases, with 12 bases sitting between them. The CDR3 consists of 15 residues.

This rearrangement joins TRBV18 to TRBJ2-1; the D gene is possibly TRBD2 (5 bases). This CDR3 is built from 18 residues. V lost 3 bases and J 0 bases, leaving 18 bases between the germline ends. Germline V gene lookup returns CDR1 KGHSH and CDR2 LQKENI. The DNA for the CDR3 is TGTGCCAGCTCACCCCCCCCTAGGGAAAGCGGCTCCTACAATGAGCAGTTCTTC. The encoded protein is CASSPPPRESGSYNEQFF.

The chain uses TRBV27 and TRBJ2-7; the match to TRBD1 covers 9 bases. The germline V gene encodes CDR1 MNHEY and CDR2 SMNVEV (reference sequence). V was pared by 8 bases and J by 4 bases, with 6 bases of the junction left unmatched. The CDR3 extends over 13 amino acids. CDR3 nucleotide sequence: TGTGCCAGCGCGGACAGGGGACATTACGAGCAGTACTTC. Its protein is CASADRGHYEQYF.

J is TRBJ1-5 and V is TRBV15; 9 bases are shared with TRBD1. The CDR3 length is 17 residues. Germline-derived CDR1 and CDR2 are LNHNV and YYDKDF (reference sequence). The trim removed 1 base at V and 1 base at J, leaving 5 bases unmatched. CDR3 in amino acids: CATSRVPGTGSNQPQHF. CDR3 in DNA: TGTGCCACCAGCAGAGTCCCCGGGACAGGGAGCAATCAGCCCCAGCATTTT. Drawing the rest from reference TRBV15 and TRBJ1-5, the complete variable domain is DAMVIQNPRYQVTQFGKPVTLSCSQTLNHNVMYWYQQKSSQAPKLLFHYYDKDFNNEADTPDNFQSRRPNTSFCFLDIRSPGLGDTAMYLCATSRVPGTGSNQPQHFGDGTRLSIL.